The 13 T cell receptor beta chains below all came from one sample that was sequenced in a study of cytomegalovirus exposure and HLA in healthy donors. Clones were read by immunoSEQ multiplex PCR, and TCRdb kept only the in-frame ones, dropping some. The sample includes some 290,000 clones, approximately 91% seen only once; the top ten take more than 0.95%. The sequenced sample was PBMCs. The receptor source for this set is a man between 25 and 39 years old in good health and CMV-seronegative.

The chain links TRBV7-9 to TRBJ2-2; D gene ambiguous. Germline V gives CDR1 SEHNR, CDR2 FQNEAQ (reference sequence). The CDR3 sequence is 15 residues long. Trimming cost V 5 bases and J 0 bases, with 10 bases left between them. The CDR3 DNA follows: TGTGCCAGCAGCCCCCAGAACCCGAACACCGGGGAGCTGTTTTTT. Translated: CASSPQNPNTGELFF.

This chain's CDR3 is CASRKIGRGEKLFF. The CDR3 DNA sequence: TGCGCCAGCAGAAAGATCGGCCGCGGGGAAAAACTGTTTTTT. The chain has TRBV4-3 and TRBJ1-4; D is unresolved. The CDR3 covers 14 residues. From germline, CDR1 is LGHNA and CDR2 YSLEER. Trimming pared 6 bases from V and 8 bases from J, leaving 16 bases between.

This clone was seen just once. This chain links TRBV7-9 with TRBJ1-3; D gene unclear. Deletions cut 5 bases from V and 0 bases from J, with 8 bases between. The CDR3 loop spans 14 amino acids. CDR1 and CDR2 (germline): SEHNR, FQNEAQ (reference sequence). The chain's CDR3 is CASSEAVSGNTIYF. CDR3 nucleotide sequence: TGTGCCAGCAGCGAGGCTGTCTCTGGAAACACCATATATTTT.

V is TRBV7-9 and J is TRBJ2-7, with 10 bases matching TRBD2. J lost 0 bases, V lost 5 bases, and 4 bases had no gene match. CDR3 length equals 15 residues. Germline V gives CDR1 SEHNR, CDR2 FQNEAQ (reference sequence). CDR3 protein: CASSGAGGRSYEQYF. As DNA, the CDR3 is TGTGCCAGCAGCGGAGCGGGGGGGCGCTCCTACGAGCAGTACTTC.

About this clone itself: The germline gene is not matched at one end of the junction; a read error may be the cause. The rearrangement uses TRBV7-9 and TRBJ1-2; unclear D gene. The CDR3 sequence is 14 residues long. Germline lookup yields CDR1 SEHNR and CDR2 FQNEAQ (reference sequence). CDR3 in amino acids: CVSSGGFTNYGYTF. CDR3 sequence (DNA): TGTGTCAGCAGCGGAGGGTTTACTAACTATGGCTACACCTTC.

This clone was counted between two and nine times. The rearrangement uses TRBV4-1 and TRBJ2-7; TRBD2 might be the D (6 bases). CDR3 length: 14 amino acids. The V end lost 8 bases, the J end lost 5 bases, and 19 bases lay between the germline ends. CDR1 MGHRA and CDR2 YSYEKL come from the germline V gene. The CDR3 DNA is TGCGCCAGCCGGAGTGTGGAGGGGTTCCACGAGCAGTACTTC. Translated, it gives CASRSVEGFHEQYF.

The count of this clone is one. This chain links TRBV4-1 with TRBJ2-2, with 7 bases that match TRBD2. Germline trimming cut 4 bases from V and 0 bases from J; bases unmatched to any gene: 11. Per the germline V gene, CDR1 is MGHRA and CDR2 is YSYEKL. The CDR3 covers 18 residues. The CDR3 nucleotides are TGCGCCAGCAGCCTATGGGACTATAACCTCGCGAACACCGGGGAGCTGTTTTTT. Its protein is CASSLWDYNLANTGELFF.

The rearrangement uses TRBV4-2 and TRBJ1-3, with D hard to call. Germline lookup yields CDR1 LGHNA and CDR2 YNFKEQ. CDR3 size: 14 residues. Between the trimmed V and J ends, which lost 5 bases and 0 bases, there was a span of 8 bases. The CDR3 is CASSSRLSGNTIYF. CDR3 DNA sequence: TGTGCCAGCAGCTCCCGACTCTCTGGAAACACCATATATTTT.

This rearrangement joins TRBV9 to TRBJ1-4; D gene uncertain. Trimming shortened V by 4 bases and J by 6 bases, and 13 bases separated the two germline ends. The CDR3 covers 14 residues. CDR1 and CDR2 (germline): SGDLS, YYNGEE. The CDR3 sequence: CASSLGHWDEKLFF. The CDR3 region has the DNA TGTGCCAGCAGCCTGGGCCACTGGGATGAAAAACTGTTTTTT. Together with reference TRBV9 and TRBJ1-4, the CDR3 gives the full variable domain: DSGVTQTPKHLITATGQRVTLRCSPRSGDLSVYWYQQSLDQGLQFLIQYYNGEERAKGNILERFSAQQFPDLHSELNLSSLELGDSALYFCASSLGHWDEKLFFGSGTQLSVL.

This clone was counted a few times. The rearrangement joins TRBV4-1 to TRBJ2-7; 8 nucleotides match TRBD1. The V and J ends lost 2 bases and 3 bases, in that order; junction bases with no gene match: 9. CDR1 MGHRA and CDR2 YSYEKL come from the germline V gene. CDR3 length: 16 amino acids. The CDR3 sequence is CASSQPVRDRNYEQYF. CDR3 nucleotide sequence: TGCGCCAGCAGCCAACCCGTGCGGGACAGGAACTACGAGCAGTACTTC.

This chain joins TRBV18 and TRBJ1-6, with D unclear. The CDR3 length is 14 residues. Germline V gene sequence: CDR1 KGHSH, CDR2 LQKENI. Trimming left V 6 bases short and J 5 bases short, with 11 bases between. The CDR3 DNA follows: TGTGCCAGCTCCTCCGGGATGGATAATTCACCCCTCCACTTT. Encoded protein: CASSSGMDNSPLHF.

CDR3 DNA sequence: TGTGCCAGCAGCCTCTCTAGCGGGGGACTATTGTACGAGCAGTACTTC. Encoded protein: CASSLSSGGLLYEQYF. This chain links TRBV27 with TRBJ2-7, with TRBD2 matching over 10 bases. Per germline, CDR1 MNHEY and CDR2 SMNVEV (reference sequence). V lost 6 bases, J lost 4 bases, and 12 bases stayed unmatched. The CDR3 covers 16 residues.

This chain uses TRBV13 with TRBJ1-2; 7 bases agree with TRBD1. The CDR3 spans 14 residues. Germline CDR1 PRHDT, CDR2 FYEKMQ (reference sequence). The trim removed 5 bases at V and 5 bases at J, leaving 8 bases unmatched. The DNA for the CDR3 is TGTGCCAGCAGCCCCGACAGGGTCCCTTATGGCTACACCTTC. The encoded protein is CASSPDRVPYGYTF.